One and the same sample provided the 27 T cell receptor beta chains below, sequenced in a study of spatial heterogeneity in lung cancer (dated by TCRdb to about 2019). Receptor amplification or capture employed 5' RACE. Sequencing was carried out with a NextSeq 500. The public reads were run again by TCRdb, first through fastp at Q25 and then through MiXCR, and only productive beta chains were kept. Every CDR3 protein is listed once, alongside the most common genes and DNA of its rows. Counted in this sample were some 41,000 distinct CDR3 sequences; approximately 22% of them appeared once. About 7.7% of the sample goes to the ten largest clones. Explained via the paper, the time point label denotes: blood at routine non-recurrence follow-up after resection. Specimen: PBMCs, collected at follow-up. Source of these receptors: a female donor with early-stage non-small cell lung cancer.

The rearrangement joins TRBV4-2 to TRBJ2-7; D tentatively reads TRBD1 or TRBD2 (5 bases each). This CDR3 comprises 16 residues. CDR1 is LGHNA and CDR2 is YNFKEQ in the germline V gene. Trimming stripped 4 bases from V and 1 base from J, with 17 bases between. The CDR3 protein is CASSRTLGTESYEQYF. The DNA for the CDR3 is TGTGCCAGCAGCCGGACCCTCGGGACGGAATCCTACGAGCAGTACTTC.

The sample holds a few counts of this clonotype. The V gene is TRBV5-1, the J gene TRBJ2-1; D is unresolved. The CDR3 runs 13 residues. With 0 bases removed from V and 5 bases from J, the gap between germline ends came to 6 bases. Germline V gene lookup returns CDR1 SGHRS and CDR2 YFSETQ. The CDR3 sequence: CASSLELDNEQFF. The CDR3 DNA sequence: TGCGCCAGCAGCTTGGAACTCGACAATGAGCAGTTCTTC. The whole variable domain, remainder taken from reference TRBV5-1 and TRBJ2-1, is KAGVTQTPRYLIKTRGQQVTLSCSPISGHRSVSWYQQTPGQGLQFLFEYFSETQRNKGNFPGRFSGRQFSNSRSEMNVSTLELGDSALYLCASSLELDNEQFFGPGTRLTVL.

The sample holds many counts of this clonotype. This chain links TRBV12-3 or TRBV12-4 with TRBJ2-2; D is undetermined. V shed 6 bases and J shed 7 bases, with 6 bases lying between them. This CDR3 is built from 11 residues. The CDR3 region has the DNA TGTGCCAGCAGCGTCGGCGGGGAGCTGTTTTTT. This codes for CASSVGGELFF.

This clonotype was counted at least ten times. This chain links TRBV12-3 or TRBV12-4 with TRBJ2-2; TRBD1 aligns across 8 bases. V trimming: 6 bases; J trimming: 0 bases; junction bases outside the gene matches: 15. The CDR3 has 19 amino acids. CDR3 residues: CASSRTGGNFLANTGELFF. The DNA for the CDR3 is TGTGCCAGCAGCCGAACAGGGGGTAACTTTCTCGCGAACACCGGGGAGCTGTTTTTT.

The chain links TRBV19 to TRBJ1-2; 7 bases agree with TRBD1. This CDR3 comprises 14 residues. The trim removed 5 bases at V and 4 bases at J, leaving 7 bases unmatched. CDR1 LNHDA and CDR2 SQIVND come from the germline V gene (reference sequence). The CDR3 nucleotides read TGTGCCAGTAGTCTCCAGGGGGAGAGCTATGGCTACACCTTC. This codes for CASSLQGESYGYTF.

The table lists this clonotype with many counts. Here the CDR3 DNA reads TGTGCCAGCAGCCCTCGGGACGGTCTAAATGAAAAACTGTTTTTT. Residues: CASSPRDGLNEKLFF. The chain recombines TRBV7-9 with TRBJ1-4; D perhaps matches TRBD1 (5 bases). Germline values: CDR1 SEHNR, CDR2 FQNEAQ (reference sequence). V lost 5 bases, J lost 5 bases, and 15 bases lay in between. There are 15 residues in the CDR3.

V is TRBV27 and J is TRBJ1-2; D is undetermined. CDR3 length equals 15 residues. V was clipped by 3 bases and J by 0 bases, with 11 bases between them. Germline V gene sequence: CDR1 MNHEY, CDR2 SMNVEV (reference sequence). The CDR3 DNA sequence: TGTGCCAGCAGTTTTTTGGCGGAAGCTAACTATGGCTACACCTTC. As protein: CASSFLAEANYGYTF.

The gene calls are TRBV5-1 and TRBJ1-3; D not certain. Trimming took 0 bases from V and 5 from J, leaving 12 bases between them. The CDR3 runs 15 residues. CDR1 is SGHRS, CDR2 YFSETQ, per germline. CDR3 region: CASSLAGGERNTIYF. The CDR3 DNA sequence: TGCGCCAGCAGCTTGGCTGGTGGGGAGAGAAACACCATATATTTT.

This clonotype was recorded at least ten times. This chain connects TRBV7-9 to TRBJ1-5; D not resolved. Deletions cut 8 bases from V and 5 bases from J, with 10 bases between. The CDR3 spans 12 residues. Germline V gene data show CDR1 as SEHNR and CDR2 as FQNEAQ (reference sequence). In DNA form, the CDR3 reads TGTGCCAGCGGACTCCAAGATCAGCCCCAGCATTTT. It specifies CASGLQDQPQHF.

Of note for this clonotype: This could be a read error, since a much larger clone is one nucleotide away. The chain has TRBV5-6 and TRBJ1-2; TRBD1 is a possible D gene (5 bases). Germline V gene sequence: CDR1 SGHDT, CDR2 YYEEEE. CDR3 length: 13 amino acids. V lost 3 bases and J lost 8, with 14 bases in between. The CDR3 DNA follows: TGTGCCAGCAGCTCGGGAGGGGTCATCGGCTACACCTTC. As protein: CASSSGGVIGYTF.

This clonotype turned up a few times. This chain links TRBV11-2 with TRBJ2-5; the match to TRBD2 covers 11 bases. The CDR3 loop spans 16 amino acids. After removal of 7 bases from V and 4 bases from J, the junction contained 11 bases not matched to a gene. Germline V gene sequence: CDR1 SGHAT, CDR2 FQNNGV. CDR3 nucleotide sequence: TGTGCCAGCACGACCTCCTTACTAGCGGGGGTAGAGACCCAGTACTTC. Amino acids: CASTTSLLAGVETQYF. The entire variable domain, with the rest obtained from reference TRBV11-2 and TRBJ2-5, is as follows: EAGVAQSPRYKIIEKRQSVAFWCNPISGHATLYWYQQILGQGPKLLIQFQNNGVVDDSQLPKDRFSAERLKGVDSTLKIQPAKLEDSAVYLCASTTSLLAGVETQYFGPGTRLLVL.

This clonotype was detected ten times or more. The CDR3 spells CASSPINPLWGHEQYF. The CDR3 region has the DNA TGTGCCAGCAGCCCAATAAACCCATTGTGGGGGCACGAGCAGTACTTC. The chain recombines TRBV7-9 with TRBJ2-7; weak D call: TRBD1 (6 bases). CDR3 length: 16 amino acids. CDR1 is SEHNR, CDR2 FQNEAQ, per germline (reference sequence). V gave up 5 bases and J gave up 5 bases, with 22 bases separating them.

The chain has TRBV2 and TRBJ1-6; D gene uncertain. Germline values: CDR1 SNHLY, CDR2 FYNNEI. The V gene lost 7 bases and the J gene lost 4 bases, with 14 bases spanning the gap. The CDR3 is 15 residues long. Here the CDR3 reads CASIREGRYNSPLHF. Written as DNA, the CDR3 is TGTGCCAGCATCCGGGAGGGTCGGTATAATTCACCCCTCCACTTT.

This clonotype was detected only a few times. This sequence joins TRBV7-9 and TRBJ2-7; D perhaps matches TRBD2 (5 bases). CDR3 size: 13 residues. Germline loops: CDR1 SEHNR, CDR2 FQNEAQ (reference sequence). Trimming removed 2 bases from V and 2 bases from J, with 7 bases in between. The CDR3 is CASSLTRTYEQYF. CDR3 nucleotides: TGTGCCAGCAGCTTAACTAGGACCTACGAGCAGTACTTC.

Only a few counts were recorded for this clonotype. The chain combines TRBV10-3 with TRBJ1-1, with D uncertain. The CDR3 sequence is 12 residues long. V was pared by 6 bases and J by 5 bases, with 10 bases between. CDR1 is ENHRY, CDR2 SYGVKD, per germline. CDR3 protein: CAIRRSMTEAFF. The CDR3, as DNA: TGTGCCATCAGAAGAAGTATGACTGAAGCTTTCTTT.

This clonotype was detected only a few times. This chain uses TRBV12-3 or TRBV12-4 with TRBJ1-1; 7 bases agree with TRBD1. CDR3 size: 13 residues. J was trimmed by 1 base and V by 6 bases; bases with no gene match: 2. CDR3: CASSRQGNTEAFF. CDR3 bases: TGTGCCAGCAGCAGACAGGGGAACACTGAAGCTTTCTTT.

V gene TRBV4-1 combines with J gene TRBJ1-6; D is uncertain. The CDR3 consists of 16 residues. V lost 0 bases to trimming and J lost 11 bases, with 17 bases between them. Germline CDR1 MGHRA, CDR2 YSYEKL. DNA for the CDR3: TGCGCCAGCAGCCAAGACTCCAGGCCGTTGGGGACACCCCTCCACTTT. Translating it yields CASSQDSRPLGTPLHF.

This clonotype was counted many times. V gene TRBV20-1 combines with J gene TRBJ2-1, with unresolved D. This CDR3 spans 10 amino acids. Trimming removed 2 bases at V and 5 bases at J, with 1 base between. Germline V lookup: CDR1 DFQATT, CDR2 SNEGSKA (reference sequence). CDR3 DNA sequence: TGCAGTGCTAGACACAATGAGCAGTTCTTC. Residues: CSARHNEQFF.

CDR3 nucleotides: TGTGCCAGCAGGCCTCCGGGACTAGGGAATGAGCAGTTCTTC. It yields the protein CASRPPGLGNEQFF. The chain is built from TRBV2 and TRBJ2-1; 8 bases fit TRBD2. CDR3 size: 14 residues. Germline V gives CDR1 SNHLY, CDR2 FYNNEI. V trimming: 6 bases; J trimming: 7 bases; junction bases outside the gene matches: 8.

This clonotype was observed at least ten times. This chain links TRBV3-1 with TRBJ1-1; tentatively, D is TRBD1 (5 bases). From germline, CDR1 is LGHDT and CDR2 YNNKEL (reference sequence). The length of the CDR3 is 12 residues. With 9 bases removed from V and 4 bases from J, the gap between germline ends came to 12 bases. CDR3 nucleotide sequence: TGTGCCAGTAGATCAGGGTCCACTGAAGCTTTCTTT. Amino acids: CASRSGSTEAFF.

J is TRBJ1-5 and V is TRBV6-5, with no clear D. The V gene's germline CDR1 is MNHEY and CDR2 SVGAGI. CDR3 size: 14 residues. Trimming took 4 bases from V and 11 from J, leaving 18 bases between them. The CDR3 DNA follows: TGTGCCAGCAGTTGTATTGGCGCCAGATGTTCCCAGCATTTT. Protein: CASSCIGARCSQHF.

The V gene is TRBV7-8, the J gene TRBJ2-7, with TRBD2 identical over 8 bases. The CDR3 consists of 17 residues. Germline V gene data show CDR1 as SGHVS and CDR2 as FQNEAQ. V was clipped by 2 bases and J by 3 bases; unmatched bases: 12. In DNA form, the CDR3 reads TGTGCCAGCAGCTTACAGGCGGGGGGACGTCCGGGCTACGAGCAGTACGTC. Translated: CASSLQAGGRPGYEQYV.

This clonotype appeared many times. The chain employs TRBV12-3 or TRBV12-4 and TRBJ2-5; unclear D gene. The CDR3 loop spans 13 amino acids. The V gene lost 5 bases and the J gene lost 5 bases, with 12 bases spanning the gap. The CDR3 region is CASSAAAGETQYF. As DNA, the CDR3 is TGTGCCAGCAGTGCGGCTGCCGGGGAGACCCAGTACTTC.

This clonotype was seen repeatedly, ten times or more. The gene calls are TRBV7-9 and TRBJ1-5; no definite D call. Germline CDR1 reads SEHNR; CDR2 reads FQNEAQ (reference sequence). The CDR3 totals 14 residues. The V end was cut by 1 base, the J end by 4 bases, with 8 bases between. CDR3 coding DNA: TGTGCCAGCAGCTTAGAACTTTCTAATCAGCCCCAGCATTTT. Translating it yields CASSLELSNQPQHF.

The genes are TRBV6-6 and TRBJ1-6; 7 bases agree with TRBD1. Germline V CDR1 and CDR2: MNHNY, SVGAGI (reference sequence). The CDR3 has 11 residues. J lost 12 bases, V lost 10 bases, and 6 bases had no gene match. CDR3 loop: CATRDSLPLHF. As DNA, the CDR3 is TGTGCCACCCGGGACAGCTTACCCCTCCACTTT.

This clonotype was seen a handful of times. The chain combines TRBV20-1 with TRBJ2-7; 11 nucleotides match TRBD2. This CDR3 comprises 15 residues. Germline V gives CDR1 DFQATT, CDR2 SNEGSKA (reference sequence). V was pared by 3 bases and J by 6 bases, with 10 bases of the junction left unmatched. CDR3 nucleotides: TGCAGTGCTAGGGGTTATACTAGCGGGAGACCCGAGCAGTACTTC. This codes for CSARGYTSGRPEQYF.

The chain uses TRBV20-1 and TRBJ2-3, with TRBD2 matching over 10 bases. The V segment lost 0 bases and the J segment 3 bases; nucleotides outside the gene matches: 6. The CDR3 contains 16 residues. Germline loops: CDR1 DFQATT, CDR2 SNEGSKA (reference sequence). CDR3 bases: TGCAGTGCTAGAGACCCTCAGCGGGGGGGGACAGATACGCAGTATTTT. It yields the protein CSARDPQRGGTDTQYF.